The rows below give T cell receptor beta chains drawn from one sample of a study of blood T cells in healthy people across ages. MiXCR was run by TCRdb on the 5' RACE reads, yielding one entry per CDR3 protein. Of 800,000 to 950,000 distinct CDR3 sequences in the sample, roughly 43% were seen once. Sample: blood. The origin of the receptors is a man aged 30 to 39 in good health. Each CDR3 is given with its conserved first and last residue. D genes are given only for firm matches. Expanded clones get a size class; other rows say once, few or many, or leave the size out.

V gene	J gene	clone size	D gene	CDR3 DNA	CDR3 protein
TRBV28	TRBJ1-2	few	.	TGTGCCAGCGGGCGGGGTGCGAACTATGGCTACACCTTC	CASGRGANYGYTF
TRBV4-3	TRBJ2-1	.	TRBD2	TGCGCCAGCAGCCAAAGGACTAGTTTCGATGAGCAGTTCTTC	CASSQRTSFDEQFF
TRBV20-1	TRBJ2-7	.	.	TGCAGTGCTAGAAGGTTGGCAGGGAGCTACGAGCAGTACTTC	CSARRLAGSYEQYF
TRBV25-1	TRBJ2-3	.	.	TGTGCCAGCGCCACAGAGACGCAGTATTTT	CASATETQYF
TRBV6-2/TRBV6-3	TRBJ2-5	once	.	TGTGCCAGCGGCCAAACCCAAGGGACCCAGTACTTC	CASGQTQGTQYF
TRBV14	TRBJ2-1	.	.	TGTGCCAGCAGCCCTTGGGTCTCGGACCTCATCTACAATGAGCAGTTCTTC	CASSPWVSDLIYNEQFF
TRBV27	TRBJ2-3	once	.	TGTGCCACCAAACTCAACAGGGAGATAGTCACAGATACGCAGTATTTT	CATKLNREIVTDTQYF
TRBV7-2	TRBJ2-7	.	.	TGTGCCAGCAGCTTAGAGGCGGGACACTCCTACGAGCAGTACTTC	CASSLEAGHSYEQYF
TRBV7-2	TRBJ2-7	.	.	TGTGCCGGCAGCATGGGGGTCCACGAGCAGTACTTC	CAGSMGVHEQYF
TRBV28	TRBJ1-4	.	.	TGTGCCAGCAGTTTCCTCGGCGGGGGCGAAAAACTGTTTTTT	CASSFLGGGEKLFF
TRBV7-2	TRBJ1-2	.	TRBD1	TGTGCCAGCAGCTTAGTGCAGGGGGCAAGTGGAGGCTACACCTTC	CASSLVQGASGGYTF
TRBV4-2	TRBJ2-3	.	.	TGTGCCAGCAGCCGGGACAAACTGGGAACAGATACGCAGTATTTT	CASSRDKLGTDTQYF
TRBV6-2/TRBV6-3	TRBJ2-3	few	.	TGTGCCAGTGGGGGGCAGCCAGATACGCAGTATTTT	CASGGQPDTQYF
TRBV12-3/TRBV12-4	TRBJ2-4	few	TRBD1	TGTGCCAGCAGTTGGGACAGTCCAAACATTCAGTACTTC	CASSWDSPNIQYF
TRBV4-1	TRBJ2-6	.	.	TGCGCCAGCAGCCAAGATCCGAGGGTCAGCAATTGGTTCGGGGCCAACGTCCTGACTTTC	CASSQDPRVSNWFGANVLTF
TRBV5-1	TRBJ1-6	.	.	TGCGCCAGCAGCTTGGCGGGGGAGAGTAATTCACCCCTCCACTTT	CASSLAGESNSPLHF
TRBV28	TRBJ2-5	few	.	TGTGCCAGCAGTTCCCGGGGGACCCGATTTCCCCAGTACTTC	CASSSRGTRFPQYF
TRBV7-3	TRBJ1-2	few	TRBD1	TGTGCCAGCAGCCCGCAGGGGGCGAGCTATGGCTACACCTTC	CASSPQGASYGYTF
TRBV6-4	TRBJ2-7	few	TRBD1	TGTGCCAGCAGCAACCGACCGGGACAGGGCTTTTGGGAGCAGTACTTC	CASSNRPGQGFWEQYF
TRBV6-5	TRBJ2-7	.	TRBD2	TGTGCCAGCAGTTTCCAGGGACTAGGGTCCTACGAGCAGTACTTC	CASSFQGLGSYEQYF
TRBV27	TRBJ2-7	.	.	TGTGCCAGCAGTACACAGGGCTGGACGGGCCAGCAGTACTTC	CASSTQGWTGQQYF
TRBV6-2/TRBV6-3	TRBJ2-7	.	.	TGTGCCAGCAGTTACTCGACAGCGACCTACGAGCAGTACTTC	CASSYSTATYEQYF
TRBV28	TRBJ2-4	.	.	TGTGCCAGCAGCTCCGTACATCTAGCCAAAAACATTCAGTACTTC	CASSSVHLAKNIQYF
TRBV29-1	TRBJ2-3	.	.	TGCAGCGTTTTTTCGAGGGGCGGGGATACGCAGTATTTT	CSVFSRGGDTQYF
TRBV12-3/TRBV12-4	TRBJ1-2	.	.	TGTGCCAGCAGAGCGTTTTATGGCTACACCTTC	CASRAFYGYTF
TRBV27	TRBJ2-3	.	.	TGTGCCAGCAGTTTTAGCGGTCTCGTAGATACGCAGTATTTT	CASSFSGLVDTQYF
TRBV12-3/TRBV12-4	TRBJ2-3	.	TRBD2	TGTGCCAGCAGTCAACTACTAGCGGGGGGGCATACGCAGTATTTT	CASSQLLAGGHTQYF
TRBV3-1	TRBJ2-1	few	.	TGTGCCAGTAGCCAAGAGGGGAGCCTGGGTGCCAATGAGCAGTTCTTC	CASSQEGSLGANEQFF
TRBV28	TRBJ2-1	.	TRBD1	TGTGCCAGCAGTGCGCCTGGACAGGGAAAATACTATGAGCAGTTCTTC	CASSAPGQGKYYEQFF
TRBV7-7	TRBJ2-3	.	TRBD1	TGTGCTAGCAGCCCTACAGGGGCGGTGGGAGATACGCAGTATTTT	CASSPTGAVGDTQYF
TRBV6-6	TRBJ2-7	.	.	TGTGCCAGCAACTTCGGAGGATCCTACGAGCAGTACTTC	CASNFGGSYEQYF
TRBV7-2	TRBJ1-1	.	TRBD1	TGTGCCAGCAGCTTATCCGGAAGGGGGCTAACTGAAGCTTTCTTT	CASSLSGRGLTEAFF
TRBV12-3/TRBV12-4	TRBJ1-2	many	.	TGTGCCAGCAGTCTACAGGGTCCCTATGGCTACACCTTC	CASSLQGPYGYTF
TRBV5-1	TRBJ2-6	.	TRBD1	TGCGCCAGCAGCTTGACAGGGGGTTCCACGACAGGGGCCAACGTCCTGACTTTC	CASSLTGGSTTGANVLTF